Each of the 11 T cell receptor beta chains below was sequenced from the same sample in a study of blood T cells in healthy people across ages. The second PCR ran roughly 6 to 11 cycles with a sample-barcoded 5' primer and J-beta primers. TCRdb reprocessed the 5' RACE reads via MiXCR and lists one record per CDR3 protein. The sample has 1.5 million to 2 million distinct CDR3 sequences; approximately 30% are singletons. The sequenced sample consisted of blood. The receptor set was obtained from a woman aged 30 to 39 in good health.

The rearrangement uses TRBV12-5 and TRBJ2-7; D is perhaps TRBD2 (5 bases). The J call is in doubt because the DNA end fits TRBJ2-5 better. The germline V gene has CDR1 LGHNT and CDR2 FRNRAP. CDR3 length: 14 amino acids. CDR3 sequence reads: CASGSRTGIGTQYF. DNA for the CDR3: TGTGCTAGTGGTTCCCGGACTGGTATCGGGACCCAGTACTTC.

This clonotype was detected ten times or more. V gene TRBV20-1 combines with J gene TRBJ2-1; TRBD1 aligns across 7 bases. The CDR3 runs to 15 residues. The trim removed 4 bases at V and 8 bases at J, leaving 14 bases unmatched. Germline V lookup: CDR1 DFQATT, CDR2 SNEGSKA (reference sequence). The CDR3 region is CSATPYRDSLDEQFF. The CDR3 DNA reads as TGCAGTGCTACCCCCTATAGGGACAGTCTAGATGAGCAGTTCTTC.

This clonotype was recorded many times. The chain combines TRBV10-3 with TRBJ2-7; 8 bases map to TRBD2. Trimming took 6 bases from V and 5 from J; bases not matched to a gene: 6. The CDR3 totals 13 residues. Germline V gene data show CDR1 as ENHRY and CDR2 as SYGVKD. The CDR3 is CAISSRGGDEQYF. The CDR3 DNA sequence: TGTGCCATCAGCTCCCGGGGGGGGGACGAGCAGTACTTC.

This clonotype occurred many times. This chain joins TRBV10-1 and TRBJ2-5; 8 nucleotides match TRBD2. V lost 3 bases and J lost 2; bases outside the gene matches: 8. In germline, CDR1 is WNHNN, CDR2 SYGVQD (reference sequence). The CDR3 runs 16 residues. DNA of the CDR3: TGCGCCAGCAGTGATGGCGGCAGCGGGGGTCAAGAGACCCAGTACTTC. This codes for CASSDGGSGGQETQYF.

This clonotype was seen only once. The conserved phenylalanine or tryptophan normally closing the CDR3 is absent here, so this likely arose from a read error. The limits of the CDR3 on the DNA are not certain, so only TCRdb's listed CDR3 is given. The chain carries TRBV9 and TRBJ2-3; TRBD2 is the table's D call, not checked against the DNA. Germline V lookup: CDR1 SGDLS, CDR2 YYNGEE. The CDR3 adds up to 13 amino acids, both ends counted. The CDR3 sequence: CASSPGLLTYAVL.

The chain recombines TRBV6-2 or TRBV6-3 with TRBJ2-1; TRBD1 or TRBD2 may be the D gene (5 bases each). Germline CDR1 MNHEY, CDR2 SVGEGT. The CDR3 runs 13 residues. V dropped 6 bases and J dropped 8 bases, with 14 bases sitting between them. Here the CDR3 reads CASSKNRGDEQFF. The DNA of the CDR3 is TGTGCCAGCAGCAAAAACCGGGGCGATGAGCAGTTCTTC.

The chain links TRBV11-2 to TRBJ1-1; TRBD1 is a possible D gene (6 bases). V dropped 8 bases and J dropped 4 bases, with 11 bases sitting between them. Germline V CDR1 and CDR2: SGHAT, FQNNGV. The CDR3 length is 12 residues. CDR3 in DNA: TGTGCCAGCGGAGGGGGTCCCACTGAAGCTTTCTTT. Translation gives CASGGGPTEAFF. Full variable domain (outside the CDR3, taken from reference TRBV11-2 and TRBJ1-1): EAGVAQSPRYKIIEKRQSVAFWCNPISGHATLYWYQQILGQGPKLLIQFQNNGVVDDSQLPKDRFSAERLKGVDSTLKIQPAKLEDSAVYLCASGGGPTEAFFGQGTRLTVV.

About this clonotype itself: Germline is not matched at one junction end, which may reflect a read error. The genes are TRBV5-1 and TRBJ2-1; no clear D gene. The V gene's germline CDR1 is SGHRS and CDR2 YFSETQ. CDR3 size: 13 residues. CDR3 nucleotide sequence: TGCACCAGCAGCTTGGGAACAGCCAATGAGCAGTTCTTC. Residues: CTSSLGTANEQFF.

Only one count was recorded for this clonotype. V usage is TRBV7-2 and J usage is TRBJ2-1, with TRBD2 as a possible D gene (5 bases). Germline assignment: CDR1 SGHTA and CDR2 FQGNSA. Trimming shortened V by 1 base and J by 8 bases, and 9 bases separated the two germline ends. The CDR3 contains 13 residues. Written as DNA, the CDR3 is TGTGCCAGCAGCTTAGAGAGGGCCGATGAGCAGTTCTTC. It yields the protein CASSLERADEQFF.

This sequence joins TRBV5-1 and TRBJ2-7; TRBD2 agrees at 8 bases. V was clipped by 4 bases and J by 2 bases; unmatched bases: 8. Germline-derived CDR1 and CDR2 are SGHRS and YFSETQ. The CDR3 contains 15 residues. The CDR3 bases are TGCGCCAGCAGCGTGGGACTAGTGGGAGCCTACGAGCAGTACTTC. It specifies CASSVGLVGAYEQYF.

This clonotype appeared many times. V usage is TRBV5-1 and J usage is TRBJ2-5; no definite D call. The CDR3 loop spans 18 amino acids. V was shortened by 4 bases and J by 2 bases, with 24 bases between the two germline ends. Germline loops: CDR1 SGHRS, CDR2 YFSETQ. CDR3 nucleotide sequence: TGCGCCAGCAGCCTTAGGGTATGGACGGAGAACCTGCAAGAGACCCAGTACTTC. As protein: CASSLRVWTENLQETQYF.